These 15 T cell receptor beta chains were sequenced from one sample in a study of blood T cell repertoires in COVID-19. Clones were read by immunoSEQ multiplex PCR, and TCRdb kept only the in-frame ones, dropping some. The sample lists 150,000 or so clones, about 81% occurring once. Material for sequencing was peripheral blood. These receptors came from a human donor in a cohort sampled during active COVID-19.

This chain links TRBV6-5 with TRBJ2-7; D may be TRBD1 (6 bases). The CDR3 consists of 16 residues. The V end was cut by 2 bases, the J end by 0 bases, with 14 bases between. The V gene's germline CDR1 is MNHEY and CDR2 SVGAGI. The CDR3 bases are TGTGCCAGCAGTTACACTGGGGACATTCACTCCTACGAGCAGTACTTC. Translating gives CASSYTGDIHSYEQYF.

The chain links TRBV4-3 to TRBJ2-7; no firm D call. V dropped 1 base and J dropped 3 bases, with 13 bases sitting between them. Germline CDR1 reads LGHNA; CDR2 reads YSLEER. The length of the CDR3 is 15 residues. The CDR3 is CASSQGLLQSYEQYF. CDR3 nucleotide sequence: TGCGCCAGCAGCCAAGGACTGCTCCAAAGCTACGAGCAGTACTTC.

This sequence joins TRBV4-3 and TRBJ2-1, with a weak D call TRBD2 (6 bases). This CDR3 comprises 18 residues. Germline-derived CDR1 and CDR2 are LGHNA and YSLEER. Trimming removed 0 bases from V and 3 bases from J, with 18 bases in between. In DNA form, the CDR3 reads TGCGCCAGCAGCCAAGAACCCCCAACAAGGAGGGGCTACAATGAGCAGTTCTTC. Its translation is CASSQEPPTRRGYNEQFF.

V usage is TRBV13 and J usage is TRBJ1-3; 11 positions match TRBD1. The CDR3 sequence is 14 residues long. CDR1 PRHDT and CDR2 FYEKMQ come from the germline V gene (reference sequence). V lost 6 bases and J lost 2; bases outside the gene matches: 0. DNA of the CDR3: TGTGCCAGCAGGGACAGGGGGCCTGGAAACACCATATATTTT. This gives the protein CASRDRGPGNTIYF. Full variable domain (remainder filled in from reference TRBV13 and TRBJ1-3): AAGVIQSPRHLIKEKRETATLKCYPIPRHDTVYWYQQGPGQDPQFLISFYEKMQSDKGSIPDRFSAQQFSDYHSELNMSSLELGDSALYFCASRDRGPGNTIYFGEGSWLTVV.

The gene calls are TRBV5-1 and TRBJ2-1; TRBD1 might be the D (6 bases). There are 14 residues in the CDR3. Germline CDR1 reads SGHRS; CDR2 reads YFSETQ. Trimming left V 0 bases short and J 7 bases short, with 11 bases between. CDR3: CASSLAMGANEQFF. The DNA for the CDR3 is TGCGCCAGCAGCTTGGCCATGGGGGCTAATGAGCAGTTCTTC.

The chain employs TRBV10-3 and TRBJ2-3; TRBD1 matches 9 bases. CDR3 length: 14 residues. Germline CDR1 ENHRY, CDR2 SYGVKD. Germline trimming cut 11 bases from V and 4 bases from J; bases unmatched to any gene: 10. The CDR3 spells CASTGTGLPDTQYF. The CDR3 coding sequence is TGTGCCTCCACCGGGACAGGGCTCCCAGATACGCAGTATTTT.

The chain recombines TRBV9 with TRBJ2-1; TRBD2 aligns across 11 bases. Germline-derived CDR1 and CDR2 are SGDLS and YYNGEE. The V and J ends lost 2 bases and 8 bases, in that order; junction bases with no gene match: 9. CDR3 size: 16 residues. CDR3 DNA sequence: TGTGCCAGCAGCGTTAGCGGGGGGGCTCTGAATGATGAGCAGTTCTTC. It is translated as CASSVSGGALNDEQFF.

V usage is TRBV11-2 and J usage is TRBJ2-6; D may be TRBD1 (6 bases). Germline CDR1 reads SGHAT; CDR2 reads FQNNGV. The CDR3 spans 15 residues. Trimming took 1 base from V and 2 from J, leaving 6 bases between them. CDR3 loop: CASSLGDTGANVLTF. For the CDR3, the DNA is TGTGCCAGCAGCTTAGGGGACACTGGGGCCAACGTCCTGACTTTC. Filled out from reference TRBV11-2 and TRBJ2-6, the complete variable domain reads EAGVAQSPRYKIIEKRQSVAFWCNPISGHATLYWYQQILGQGPKLLIQFQNNGVVDDSQLPKDRFSAERLKGVDSTLKIQPAKLEDSAVYLCASSLGDTGANVLTFGAGSRLTVL.

The gene calls are TRBV7-9 and TRBJ2-7; the match to TRBD1 covers 7 bases. This CDR3 has 12 amino acids. V lost 6 bases to trimming and J lost 5 bases; unmatched junction nucleotides: 4. Germline V lookup: CDR1 SEHNR, CDR2 FQNEAQ (reference sequence). This chain's CDR3 is CASRSTGNEQYF. The CDR3 DNA sequence: TGTGCCAGCAGATCGACAGGGAACGAGCAGTACTTC.

This clone was recorded only once. The chain combines TRBV9 with TRBJ2-5, with a weak D call TRBD2 (7 bases). The ends were cut back, 4 bases at V and 2 bases at J, with 12 bases in the middle. CDR3 size: 14 residues. Germline CDR1 reads SGDLS; CDR2 reads YYNGEE. The CDR3 DNA reads TGTGCCAGCAGCCTAGGGGGGGGTCAAGAGACCCAGTACTTC. This sequence encodes CASSLGGGQETQYF.

The rearrangement links TRBV7-2 to TRBJ1-1; TRBD1 might be the D (6 bases). With 6 bases removed from V and 5 bases from J, the gap between germline ends came to 19 bases. Germline V gene data show CDR1 as SGHTA and CDR2 as FQGNSA. The CDR3 is 15 amino acids. In DNA form, the CDR3 reads TGTGCCAGCAGTTTTACAGGGAAGCGTGTAACTGAAGCTTTCTTT. Translating gives CASSFTGKRVTEAFF.

This chain uses TRBV28 with TRBJ2-2, with 7 positions matching TRBD2. The CDR3 is made up of 18 amino acids. V dropped 6 bases and J dropped 3; count of bases not matched to a gene: 16. The V gene's germline CDR1 is MDHEN and CDR2 SYDVKM. CDR3 region: CASSPHPTRDYYTGELFF. CDR3 nucleotide sequence: TGTGCCAGCAGCCCTCACCCGACCCGGGACTATTACACCGGGGAGCTGTTTTTT.

The chain couples TRBV6-2 or TRBV6-3 to TRBJ1-1; TRBD1 might be the D (5 bases). V was pared by 6 bases and J by 4 bases, with 18 bases between. CDR1 and CDR2 (germline): MNHEY, SVGEGT. CDR3 length: 15 residues. The DNA for the CDR3 is TGTGCCAGCAGCCCAACGGGGGAACCCTCCACTGAAGCTTTCTTT. Translation gives CASSPTGEPSTEAFF.

The J gene is TRBJ2-2, the V gene TRBV29-1; TRBD1 agrees at 7 bases. CDR1 and CDR2 from the germline V gene are SQVTM and ANQGSEA. The CDR3 runs 12 residues. V dropped 7 bases and J dropped 6; count of bases not matched to a gene: 5. This CDR3 is CSAYRGSGELFF. For the CDR3, the DNA is TGCAGCGCTTACAGGGGATCCGGGGAGCTGTTTTTT.

This chain joins TRBV6-5 and TRBJ2-7, with 11 bases aligning to TRBD1. V dropped 10 bases and J dropped 6; count of bases not matched to a gene: 11. The CDR3 is 14 residues long. CDR1 is MNHEY and CDR2 is SVGAGI in the germline V gene. Here the CDR3 DNA reads TGTGCCACCTATACCGGACAGGGGGCGCGCGAGCAGTACTTC. Protein sequence: CATYTGQGAREQYF.